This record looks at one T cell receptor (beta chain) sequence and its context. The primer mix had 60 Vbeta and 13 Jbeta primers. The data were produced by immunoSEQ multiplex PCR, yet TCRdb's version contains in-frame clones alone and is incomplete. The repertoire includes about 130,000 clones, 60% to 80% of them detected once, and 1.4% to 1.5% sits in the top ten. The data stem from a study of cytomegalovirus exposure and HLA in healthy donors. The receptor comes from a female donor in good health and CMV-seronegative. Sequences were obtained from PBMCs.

The DNA for the CDR3 is TGCGCCAGCAGCTTGGGGGACTACCACAATGAGCAGTTCTTC. Residues: CASSLGDYHNEQFF. This chain connects TRBV5-1 to TRBJ2-1; 7 bases are a match to TRBD2. In germline, CDR1 is SGHRS, CDR2 YFSETQ. The CDR3 covers 14 residues. The V and J ends lost 0 bases and 5 bases, in that order; junction bases with no gene match: 2.